These 9 T cell receptor beta chains came from one sample sequenced in a study of T-cell memory formation after mild COVID-19 (dated by TCRdb to the early 2020s). Libraries were constructed by 5' RACE. Sequencing instrument: Illumina NovaSeq 6000. TCRdb trimmed the raw reads at Q25, called clones with MiXCR and kept productive beta chains. Every distinct CDR3 protein forms one entry, paired with its most common genes and DNA. Across this sample there are 270,000 or so distinct CDR3 sequences, with 15% to 20% seen only once. The leading ten clones occupy 20% to 25% of the sample. The specimen sequenced was PBMCs or a T cell subset sorted from them (not recorded which). Receptor source: a man aged 18 to 30 who had mild COVID-19 (a few samples of this study predate the infection). The sample titles of this study are shuffled in the database, so cell type and time point are left out; the donor was told from shared clones.

The chain joins TRBV5-1 to TRBJ2-3; D might be TRBD2 (5 bases). V was clipped by 4 bases and J by 1 base, with 16 bases between them. Germline CDR1 reads SGHRS; CDR2 reads YFSETQ. CDR3 length equals 16 residues. The CDR3 region is CASSHGLLRRTDTQYF. The DNA of the CDR3 is TGCGCCAGCAGCCACGGACTGTTGCGCCGCACAGATACGCAGTATTTT.

The rearrangement uses TRBV6-2 or TRBV6-3 and TRBJ2-2; 7 nucleotides agree with TRBD1. The CDR3 has 15 residues. CDR1 and CDR2 from the germline V gene are MNHEY and SVGEGT. V lost 7 bases and J lost 0; bases outside the gene matches: 5. The CDR3 nucleotides are TGTGCCAGCAAACCGGGACAGACGAACACCGGGGAGCTGTTTTTT. Amino acid sequence: CASKPGQTNTGELFF.

The V and J genes are TRBV5-1 and TRBJ1-1; D not certain. Trimming removed 6 bases at V and 3 bases at J, with 9 bases between. CDR3 length: 12 residues. CDR1 and CDR2 from the germline V gene are SGHRS and YFSETQ. CDR3 sequence: CASISEHTEAFF. The CDR3 bases are TGCGCCAGCATCTCCGAGCACACTGAAGCTTTCTTT.

This chain links TRBV5-1 with TRBJ1-1; D might be TRBD1 (6 bases). Trimming cost V 4 bases and J 2 bases, with 12 bases left between them. The CDR3 has 14 amino acids. From germline, CDR1 is SGHRS and CDR2 YFSETQ. The chain's CDR3 is CASSDEQGNTEAFF. The DNA of the CDR3 is TGCGCCAGCAGCGACGAACAGGGCAACACTGAAGCTTTCTTT.

This chain connects TRBV4-3 to TRBJ1-1, with TRBD1 matching over 8 bases. The CDR3 is made up of 15 amino acids. Germline V gene sequence: CDR1 LGHNA, CDR2 YSLEER. V lost 4 bases, J lost 3 bases, and 7 bases stayed unmatched. Here the CDR3 reads CASSRSYRGDTEAFF. In nucleotides, the CDR3 is TGCGCCAGCAGCCGAAGCTACAGGGGGGACACTGAAGCTTTCTTT.

In this sample, this clonotype turned up a few times. V is TRBV4-3 and J is TRBJ2-1; D call uncertain. Germline CDR1 LGHNA, CDR2 YSLEER. The CDR3 runs 13 residues. V lost 1 base, J lost 10 bases, and 11 bases lay in between. As DNA, the CDR3 is TGCGCCAGCAGCCAAGTGGCAGCCGGGGAGCAGTTCTTC. Its translation is CASSQVAAGEQFF.

This sequence joins TRBV20-1 and TRBJ2-5, with D perhaps being TRBD1 or TRBD2 (5 bases each). Germline V lookup: CDR1 DFQATT, CDR2 SNEGSKA (reference sequence). This CDR3 region has 12 residues. Trimming left V 3 bases short and J 2 bases short, with 7 bases between. The CDR3 here is CSASEGQETQYF. The CDR3 nucleotides read TGCAGTGCTAGTGAGGGGCAAGAGACCCAGTACTTC.

This clonotype was seen at least ten times. This chain links TRBV5-6 with TRBJ2-2; TRBD2 might be the D (5 bases). V was pared by 4 bases and J by 4 bases, with 14 bases between. Germline V gene sequence: CDR1 SGHDT, CDR2 YYEEEE. The CDR3 is 15 residues long. Written as DNA, the CDR3 is TGTGCCAGCAGCCTTCAGGTGGAGGTCACCGGGGAGCTGTTTTTT. This codes for CASSLQVEVTGELFF.

The V call is TRBV10-2, the J call TRBJ1-5; 10 bases fit TRBD1. The CDR3 is 13 amino acids. The germline V gene encodes CDR1 WSHSY and CDR2 SAAADI. V gave up 5 bases and J gave up 9 bases; unmatched junction bases: 4. CDR3 in amino acids: CASSTDRGRPQHF. Here the CDR3 DNA reads TGCGCCAGCAGTACGGACAGGGGGAGGCCCCAGCATTTT.